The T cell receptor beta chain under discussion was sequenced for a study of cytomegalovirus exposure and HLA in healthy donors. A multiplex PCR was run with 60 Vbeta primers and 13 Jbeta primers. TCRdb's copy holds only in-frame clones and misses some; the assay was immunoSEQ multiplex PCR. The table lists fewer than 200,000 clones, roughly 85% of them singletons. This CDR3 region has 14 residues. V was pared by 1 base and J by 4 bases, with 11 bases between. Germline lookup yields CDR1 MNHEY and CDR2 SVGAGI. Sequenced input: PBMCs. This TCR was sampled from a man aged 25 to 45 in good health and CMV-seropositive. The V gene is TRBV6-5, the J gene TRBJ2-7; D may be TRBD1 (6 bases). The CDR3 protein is CASSYWRQGYEQYF. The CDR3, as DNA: TGTGCCAGCAGTTACTGGCGTCAGGGGTACGAGCAGTACTTC.